The 23 T cell receptor beta chains below come from one sample, sequenced in a study of spatial heterogeneity in lung cancer. MiXCR, run by TCRdb on the 5' RACE reads, gives a single entry per CDR3 protein. Of under 100,000 distinct CDR3 sequences in the sample, approximately 8.6% were seen once. Regarding time point: sample taken at primary tumor resection. Unsorted samples of tumor, nontumor lung or frozen PBMC had their whole RNA sequenced. Sequencing used PBMCs, obtained at surgery. These receptors were taken from a male donor with early-stage non-small cell lung cancer.

This clonotype was recorded a few times. The chain is built from TRBV7-8 and TRBJ2-2, with a possible D match to TRBD2 (5 bases). CDR3 length equals 16 residues. CDR1 and CDR2 from the germline V gene are SGHVS and FQNEAQ. V lost 5 bases and J 5 bases, leaving 18 bases between the germline ends. CDR3 residues: CASSRGLRRATGELFF. CDR3 coding DNA: TGTGCCAGCAGCCGCGGACTTAGACGGGCTACCGGGGAGCTGTTTTTT.

This clonotype has only a few counts. V usage is TRBV29-1 and J usage is TRBJ1-1, with 9 bases matching TRBD1. The germline V gene encodes CDR1 SQVTM and CDR2 ANQGSEA. There are 13 residues in the CDR3. The V and J ends lost 4 bases and 4 bases, in that order; junction bases with no gene match: 4. The CDR3, as DNA: TGCAGCGTTGTTGGGACAGGGATCACTGAAGCTTTCTTT. It yields the protein CSVVGTGITEAFF.

The chain employs TRBV20-1 and TRBJ2-7, with a weak D call TRBD1 (6 bases). The CDR3 spans 14 residues. Germline assignment: CDR1 DFQATT and CDR2 SNEGSKA (reference sequence). Trimming left V 6 bases short and J 2 bases short, with 17 bases between. For the CDR3, the DNA is TGCAGTGCGCCAGGGGCGGTTCGGACCTACGAGCAGTACTTC. It codes for CSAPGAVRTYEQYF.

This clonotype was recorded many times. This chain joins TRBV20-1 and TRBJ2-1, with unresolved D. CDR1 is DFQATT and CDR2 is SNEGSKA in the germline V gene (reference sequence). Trimming stripped 0 bases from V and 0 bases from J, with 12 bases between. The CDR3 extends over 16 amino acids. CDR3 amino acids: CSAREVGGSSYNEQFF. DNA for the CDR3: TGCAGTGCTAGAGAAGTAGGTGGAAGCTCCTACAATGAGCAGTTCTTC.

This clonotype was observed a few times. The chain employs TRBV11-2 and TRBJ2-5; either TRBD1 or TRBD2 may fit D (6 bases each). The V end was cut by 4 bases, the J end by 5 bases, with 20 bases between. The CDR3 sequence is 16 residues long. Germline CDR1 SGHAT, CDR2 FQNNGV. The DNA for the CDR3 is TGTGCCAGCAGCTCCCCGGGGGCCGCGTCGGACGAGACCCAGTACTTC. It yields the protein CASSSPGAASDETQYF.

There are a few counts of this clonotype. The chain couples TRBV7-6 to TRBJ2-7, with D possibly TRBD1 on 5 matching bases. The CDR3 consists of 15 residues. V was shortened by 1 base and J by 6 bases, with 16 bases between the two germline ends. CDR1 is SGHVS, CDR2 FNYEAQ, per germline. The CDR3 DNA reads as TGTGCCAGCAGCTTAGACCCTCAGGGTTTCTCCGAGCAGTACTTC. Translated, it gives CASSLDPQGFSEQYF. The full variable domain, completed using reference TRBV7-6 and TRBJ2-7, is GAGVSQSPRYKVTKRGQDVALRCDPISGHVSLYWYRQALGQGPEFLTYFNYEAQQDKSGLPNDRFSAERPEGSISTLTIQRTEQRDSAMYRCASSLDPQGFSEQYFGPGTRLTVT.

This chain joins TRBV27 and TRBJ1-2; D not certain. With 6 bases removed from V and 5 bases from J, the gap between germline ends came to 7 bases. Per the germline V gene, CDR1 is MNHEY and CDR2 is SMNVEV (reference sequence). This CDR3 comprises 11 residues. DNA for the CDR3: TGTGCCAGCAGGGCAGAGTATGGCTACACCTTC. It codes for CASRAEYGYTF.

The sample holds a few counts of this clonotype. This rearrangement joins TRBV9 to TRBJ2-7; the match to TRBD2 covers 12 bases. Germline V lookup: CDR1 SGDLS, CDR2 YYNGEE. V was pared by 4 bases and J by 9 bases, with 17 bases of the junction left unmatched. CDR3 size: 17 residues. CDR3 protein: CASSLSATSGRANRQYF. DNA for the CDR3: TGTGCCAGCAGCCTTTCCGCGACTAGCGGGAGAGCTAATCGGCAGTACTTC.

This clonotype was counted only a few times. The rearrangement links TRBV10-3 to TRBJ2-3, with D unresolved. V lost 6 bases and J 0 bases, leaving 13 bases between the germline ends. The CDR3 length is 15 residues. Looked up from germline, CDR1 is ENHRY and CDR2 is SYGVKD. CDR3 DNA: TGTGCCATCAGGGGTTGGCCAACCAGCACAGATACGCAGTATTTT. It codes for CAIRGWPTSTDTQYF.

This clonotype was seen many times. The chain employs TRBV23-1 and TRBJ2-7; D uncertain. TRBV23-1 is sorted into the ORF group, with uncertain function. Between the trimmed V and J ends, which lost 0 bases and 3 bases, there was a span of 9 bases. This CDR3 region has 14 residues. CDR3: CASSQSKQIYEQYF. In DNA, the CDR3 is TGCGCCAGCAGTCAATCGAAACAGATCTACGAGCAGTACTTC.

The chain carries TRBV5-1 and TRBJ2-4, with D maybe TRBD2 (5 bases). Germline assignment: CDR1 SGHRS and CDR2 YFSETQ. V lost 0 bases and J 0 bases, leaving 10 bases between the germline ends. This CDR3 contains 16 residues. The CDR3 reads CASSLVAGLAKNIQYF. Here the CDR3 DNA reads TGCGCCAGCAGCTTGGTGGCGGGTCTAGCCAAAAACATTCAGTACTTC.

The chain combines TRBV3-1 with TRBJ2-5, with D hard to call. The CDR3 extends over 15 amino acids. Trimming left V 4 bases short and J 5 bases short, with 17 bases between. CDR1 is LGHDT, CDR2 YNNKEL, per germline (reference sequence). The CDR3 is CASSPYQARRETQYF. DNA of the CDR3: TGTGCCAGCAGCCCATACCAAGCGCGCCGGGAGACCCAGTACTTC.

In its sample, this clonotype was seen many times. V is TRBV18 and J is TRBJ1-2, with 7 bases that match TRBD1. This CDR3 comprises 12 residues. The V gene end was trimmed by 6 bases and the J gene end by 5 bases; junction bases not matched to a gene: 3. Per the germline V gene, CDR1 is KGHSH and CDR2 is LQKENI. This CDR3 is CASSPGGYGYTF. The CDR3 region has the DNA TGTGCCAGCTCCCCAGGGGGATATGGCTACACCTTC.

The chain is built from TRBV20-1 and TRBJ2-3, with D tentatively TRBD2 (5 bases). V lost 0 bases and J lost 3, with 7 bases in between. The CDR3 covers 13 residues. Germline CDR1 is DFQATT and CDR2 is SNEGSKA (reference sequence). This CDR3 reads CSARDGETDTQYF. The DNA of the CDR3 is TGCAGTGCTAGAGACGGGGAGACAGATACGCAGTATTTT.

This chain uses TRBV3-1 with TRBJ1-2; D gene uncertain. The CDR3 is 13 residues long. V was pared by 1 base and J by 7 bases, with 10 bases between. Germline V CDR1 and CDR2: LGHDT, YNNKEL (reference sequence). The CDR3 protein is CASSQVKSGGYTF. In DNA, the CDR3 is TGTGCCAGCAGCCAAGTTAAATCCGGTGGCTACACCTTC.

This clonotype was detected ten times or more. The chain carries TRBV7-9 and TRBJ1-1; TRBD1 might be the D (5 bases). V was clipped by 4 bases and J by 12 bases, with 15 bases between them. The CDR3 is 12 amino acids. In germline, CDR1 is SEHNR, CDR2 FQNEAQ (reference sequence). The CDR3 DNA sequence: TGTGCCAGCAGCTCTCGGGACGGGCGGTCTTTCTTT. It specifies CASSSRDGRSFF.

The gene calls are TRBV7-3 and TRBJ2-5, with D perhaps TRBD1 (6 bases). In germline, CDR1 is SGHTA, CDR2 FQGTGA. V was shortened by 6 bases and J by 3 bases, with 11 bases between the two germline ends. This CDR3 contains 13 residues. CDR3 residues: CASRSRDKETQYF. CDR3 in DNA: TGTGCCAGCAGATCCCGGGACAAAGAGACCCAGTACTTC.

The chain links TRBV6-2 or TRBV6-3 to TRBJ1-5, with D uncertain. Trimming left V 0 bases short and J 6 bases short, with 12 bases between. The germline gives CDR1 MNHEY, CDR2 SVGEGT. The CDR3 contains 15 residues. The CDR3 is CASSYSTGVGQPQHF. In DNA form, the CDR3 reads TGTGCCAGCAGTTACTCAACCGGAGTAGGTCAGCCCCAGCATTTT.

This clonotype was found many times. V usage is TRBV27 and J usage is TRBJ2-7; the match to TRBD1 covers 10 bases. The CDR3 totals 14 residues. CDR1 MNHEY and CDR2 SMNVEV come from the germline V gene (reference sequence). Trimming took 2 bases from V and 2 from J; bases not matched to a gene: 0. CDR3 region: CASSLDRGPYEQYF. Written as DNA, the CDR3 is TGTGCCAGCAGTTTAGACAGGGGGCCCTACGAGCAGTACTTC.

This clonotype was observed a handful of times. The rearrangement links TRBV28 to TRBJ2-7, with TRBD1 identical over 8 bases. V lost 6 bases and J lost 0; bases outside the gene matches: 7. Germline V gene sequence: CDR1 MDHEN, CDR2 SYDVKM. The CDR3 runs to 15 residues. The CDR3 reads CASRGDRSRSYEQYF. The CDR3 bases are TGTGCCAGCAGGGGGGACAGGTCCCGCTCCTACGAGCAGTACTTC. Drawing the rest from reference TRBV28 and TRBJ2-7, the complete variable domain is DVKVTQSSRYLVKRTGEKVFLECVQDMDHENMFWYRQDPGLGLRLIYFSYDVKMKEKGDIPEGYSVSREKKERFSLILESASTNQTSMYLCASRGDRSRSYEQYFGPGTRLTVT.

This clonotype was seen a handful of times. J is TRBJ1-1 and V is TRBV30, with a weak D call TRBD1 (5 bases). CDR1 is GTSNPN and CDR2 is SVGIG in the germline V gene (reference sequence). Trimming removed 5 bases from V and 6 bases from J, with 16 bases in between. The CDR3 contains 13 residues. The CDR3 nucleotides are TGTGCCTGGGTACTCGGGGGGGTTTCTGAAGCTTTCTTT. It yields the protein CAWVLGGVSEAFF.

V gene TRBV20-1 combines with J gene TRBJ1-2; D unclear. The V end lost 0 bases, the J end lost 1 base, and 15 bases lay between the germline ends. Germline CDR1 reads DFQATT; CDR2 reads SNEGSKA (reference sequence). The CDR3 covers 16 residues. The CDR3 region is CSARDRRLLNNYGYTF. The CDR3 coding sequence is TGCAGTGCTAGAGATCGACGGCTACTCAATAACTATGGCTACACCTTC.

This clonotype appeared once. The genes are TRBV5-1 and TRBJ1-5; no clear D. The CDR3 runs to 14 residues. V was trimmed by 0 bases and J by 9 bases, leaving 13 bases between them. Germline CDR1 and CDR2: SGHRS and YFSETQ. The CDR3 DNA reads TGCGCCAGCAGCTTGGCCACCGGGCGTGGGCCCCAGCATTTT. Protein sequence: CASSLATGRGPQHF. The variable domain in full, with the rest retrieved from reference TRBV5-1 and TRBJ1-5, is KAGVTQTPRYLIKTRGQQVTLSCSPISGHRSVSWYQQTPGQGLQFLFEYFSETQRNKGNFPGRFSGRQFSNSRSEMNVSTLELGDSALYLCASSLATGRGPQHFGDGTRLSIL.